This T cell receptor (beta chain) was captured in a study of early T cells in non-severe SARS-CoV-2 infection. J lost 8 bases, V lost 5 bases, and 13 bases had no gene match. The CDR3 consists of 15 residues. TCRdb analysed the 5' RACE reads with MiXCR anew, one entry per CDR3 protein. The sample holds about 83,000 distinct CDR3 sequences, 9% to 15% seen once. This sequence was found in an adult who was a healthcare worker with PCR-confirmed SARS-CoV-2 infection or an uninfected control (not recorded which). The sample consisted of whole blood. This chain links TRBV12-3 or TRBV12-4 with TRBJ1-2, with 8 positions matching TRBD1. The CDR3 sequence: CASSRIGQGLWGYTF. The CDR3, as DNA: TGTGCCAGCAGTCGCATTGGACAGGGTCTTTGGGGCTACACCTTC.